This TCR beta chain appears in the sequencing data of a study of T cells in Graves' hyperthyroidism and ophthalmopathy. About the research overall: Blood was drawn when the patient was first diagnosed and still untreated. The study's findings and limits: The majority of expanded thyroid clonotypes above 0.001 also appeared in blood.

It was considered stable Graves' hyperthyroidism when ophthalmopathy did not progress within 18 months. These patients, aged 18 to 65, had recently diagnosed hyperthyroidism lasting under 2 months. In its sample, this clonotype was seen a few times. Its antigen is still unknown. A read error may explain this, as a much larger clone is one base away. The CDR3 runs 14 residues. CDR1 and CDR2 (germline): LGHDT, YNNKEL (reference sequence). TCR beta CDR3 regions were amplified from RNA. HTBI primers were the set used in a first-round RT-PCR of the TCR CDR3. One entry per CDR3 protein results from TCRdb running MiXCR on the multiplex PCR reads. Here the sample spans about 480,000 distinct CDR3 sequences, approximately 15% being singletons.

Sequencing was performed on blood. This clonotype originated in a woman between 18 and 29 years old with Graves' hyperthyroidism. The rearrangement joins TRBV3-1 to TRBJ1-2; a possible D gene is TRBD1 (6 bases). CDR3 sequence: CASSQDLGALGYAF. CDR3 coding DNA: TGTGCCAGCAGCCAAGATTTGGGGGCCTTAGGCTACGCCTTC.